A selection of T cell receptor beta chains follows, all from one sample in a study of response to subunit inactivated influenza vaccine. From the RT-PCR reads, TCRdb called clonotypes with MiXCR, one entry per CDR3 protein. The sample has 610,000 or so distinct CDR3 sequences, 14% seen once; the top ten hold approximately 10%. Material: PBMCs from blood, obtained 12 days after vaccination. The receptor source for this set is a man aged 50 or older who received an inactivated influenza vaccine. Each CDR3 is given without its conserved first and last residue. Fields, in order: V gene, J gene, CDR3 protein.

>TRBV12-3/TRBV12-4|TRBJ1-1
ASSPGHQNTEAF
>TRBV9|TRBJ1-1
ASSVETGNLEAF
>TRBV20-1|TRBJ2-1
SARDVRGVEQF
>TRBV3-1|TRBJ1-1
ASSQEILKWAGERNTEAF
>TRBV25-1|TRBJ2-2
ASSELGGLNTGELF
>TRBV7-9|TRBJ2-2
ASSFQGDELF
>TRBV11-2|TRBJ2-7
ASSDWTVNYEQY
>TRBV5-6|TRBJ2-1
ASLSGGGPSYNEQF
>TRBV7-9|TRBJ2-3
ASSITGTSTDTQY
>TRBV10-2|TRBJ2-6
ASRGVRDRGRSGANVLT
>TRBV4-3|TRBJ2-1
ASSPWGGPNEQF
>TRBV5-1|TRBJ2-5
ASSSPTGAETQY
>TRBV12-3/TRBV12-4|TRBJ2-3
ASSFKQGGTDTQY
>TRBV11-2|TRBJ2-5
ASSLGSGFGETQY
>TRBV12-3/TRBV12-4|TRBJ2-1
ASRSGTSGVVVGQF
>TRBV2|TRBJ2-1
ASSVSGLAYNEQF
>TRBV7-6|TRBJ2-5
ASSLRASGRAQETQY
>TRBV12-3/TRBV12-4|TRBJ1-3
ASSRQDRDSY
>TRBV9|TRBJ2-2
ASSVGFGGELF
>TRBV5-1|TRBJ1-2
ASSPGTGSNYGYT
>TRBV28|TRBJ2-7
ASRPDGSLWQY
>TRBV29-1|TRBJ2-1
SVRTSNRDNEQF
>TRBV6-6|TRBJ1-2
ASSYQGGYT
>TRBV20-1|TRBJ1-1
SARDGGGNTEAF
>TRBV5-5|TRBJ1-1
ASSRGSSEAF
>TRBV4-2|TRBJ2-5
ASSFTSGRARETQY
>TRBV29-1|TRBJ2-7
SVNRLEGEQY
>TRBV5-5|TRBJ1-1
ASSPYMGTEAF
>TRBV11-2|TRBJ2-3
ASSLKARSPDTQY
>TRBV5-6|TRBJ1-1
ASSSPVLNTEAF
>TRBV24-1|TRBJ1-2
ATSDLGPFDT
>TRBV5-1|TRBJ2-1
ASSLTSSGSLGEQF
>TRBV5-1|TRBJ2-3
ASSFPERYRGGGTDTQY
>TRBV9|TRBJ2-2
ASSPTGWGTGELF
>TRBV30|TRBJ2-1
AWSSYRTGGGGSYNEQF
>TRBV15|TRBJ1-5
ATSRDLRGQGLRNQPQH
>TRBV6-2/TRBV6-3|TRBJ2-3
ASSSSGMTDTQY
>TRBV29-1|TRBJ2-7
SVEDRGQGAYEQY
>TRBV7-9|TRBJ1-5
ASSSLDNYQPQH
>TRBV5-1|TRBJ2-3
ASSLAPRYTDTQY
>TRBV20-1|TRBJ2-1
SAPDALAGLWYEQF
>TRBV7-8|TRBJ1-4
ASSFFGTGGEKLF
>TRBV5-5|TRBJ2-2
ASSPRTSTTGELF
>TRBV18|TRBJ2-1
ASSPGVRGSYNEQF
>TRBV5-1|TRBJ2-7
ASSLGTSGRYYEQY